The rows below give T cell receptor beta chains drawn from one sample of a study of early T cells in non-severe SARS-CoV-2 infection. MiXCR, run by TCRdb on the 5' RACE reads, gives a single entry per CDR3 protein. The sample shows about 70,000 distinct CDR3 sequences, approximately 10% of them seen only once. Sequencing was performed on whole blood. Every receptor here comes from an adult who was a healthcare worker with PCR-confirmed SARS-CoV-2 infection or an uninfected control (not recorded which). The CDR3 runs from the conserved cysteine through the conserved F or W. Each record gives: D gene, clone size, V gene, J gene, CDR3 DNA, CDR3 protein. D genes are given only for firm matches. Some rows have no size entry. The others give once, few or many, or a class for an expanded clone.

TRBD1	few	TRBV27	TRBJ2-7	TGTGCCAGCAGTATGGGTTTGAGGACAGGAGTCTACGAGCAGTACTTC	CASSMGLRTGVYEQYF
TRBD1	.	TRBV6-5	TRBJ1-3	TGTGCCAGCAGTCGGGACAGGAACTCTGGAAACACCATATATTTT	CASSRDRNSGNTIYF
.	many	TRBV6-5	TRBJ1-1	TGTGCCAGCAGTTACGCGTCAGACTCCATGTGGACTGAAGCTTTCTTT	CASSYASDSMWTEAFF
TRBD2	.	TRBV2	TRBJ2-3	TGTGCCAGCAGGCAACTAGCGGGGGGGGCAGATACGCAGTATTTT	CASRQLAGGADTQYF
.	.	TRBV27	TRBJ2-7	TGTGCCAGCAGTCATACAGTAAGCTCCTACGAGCAGTACTTC	CASSHTVSSYEQYF
.	.	TRBV19	TRBJ2-5	TGTGCCAGTAGTAAAGGGAATGCGGAGACCCAGTACTTC	CASSKGNAETQYF
TRBD1	many	TRBV12-3/TRBV12-4	TRBJ1-5	TGTGCCAGCAGTCGGGACAGCCTACCCAATCAGCCCCAGCATTTT	CASSRDSLPNQPQHF
TRBD1	many	TRBV6-5	TRBJ2-3	TGTGCCACGATCGGGACAGGGGTAGGGGATACGCAGTATTTT	CATIGTGVGDTQYF
.	.	TRBV30	TRBJ1-6	TGTGCCTGGAGTCTAGGGGTAGCCTATAATTCACCCCTCCACTTT	CAWSLGVAYNSPLHF
TRBD1	many	TRBV7-9	TRBJ2-6	TGTGCCAGCAGCTTCGGGGCAGGGGGCGCAACTGGGGCCAACGTCCTGACTTTC	CASSFGAGGATGANVLTF
.	few	TRBV12-5	TRBJ1-1	TGTGCTAGTGGTTTGGGGCAGGGGACTAACACTGAAGCTTTCTTT	CASGLGQGTNTEAFF
.	.	TRBV7-3	TRBJ2-3	TGTGCCAGCAGCGCGGGGGGACAGAATTCAGATACGCAGTATTTT	CASSAGGQNSDTQYF
.	many	TRBV12-5	TRBJ2-3	TGTGCTAGTGGTTTCGGGGGAAGCACAGATACGCAGTATTTT	CASGFGGSTDTQYF
.	.	TRBV20-1	TRBJ2-6	TGCAGTGCTAGAGGGGTTGACATTCCGTGGGGCTCTGGGGCCAACGTCCTGACTTTC	CSARGVDIPWGSGANVLTF
.	.	TRBV20-1	TRBJ1-6	TGCAGTGCCAGTTCGAGTAGCTCCTATAATTCACCCCTCCACTTT	CSASSSSSYNSPLHF
.	many	TRBV11-3	TRBJ2-7	TGTGCCAGCAGCTTAGGAGGTTTGACGGAACGTTACGAGCAGTACTTC	CASSLGGLTERYEQYF
TRBD1	many	TRBV7-9	TRBJ2-7	TGTGCCAGCAGCTCCCGGGACAGAACCTACGAGCAGTACTTC	CASSSRDRTYEQYF
.	many	TRBV13	TRBJ2-1	TGTGCCAGCAGCTTAGGGGGCGGCTCCCTACGATACAATGAGCAGTTCTTC	CASSLGGGSLRYNEQFF
TRBD1	many	TRBV10-1	TRBJ2-5	TGCGCCAGCAGCCCAGGGGGCCGGCAAGAGACCCAGTACTTC	CASSPGGRQETQYF
.	many	TRBV18	TRBJ2-7	TGTGCCAGCTCACCTCCTGTCGAGGCCTACGAGCAGTACTTC	CASSPPVEAYEQYF
.	many	TRBV25-1	TRBJ1-3	TGTGCCAGCAGTGAATTTGGGGGCTCTGGAAACACCATATATTTT	CASSEFGGSGNTIYF
.	.	TRBV27	TRBJ2-1	TGTGCCAGCAAAGATCCCGGCAGGGGCAGTGAGCAGTTCTTC	CASKDPGRGSEQFF
.	many	TRBV11-2	TRBJ2-5	TGTGCCAGCAGCTATGGACAGTTGAAGACCCAGTACTTC	CASSYGQLKTQYF
.	.	TRBV6-5	TRBJ1-2	TGTGCCAGCAGTTACGGATATGGCTACACCTTC	CASSYGYGYTF
.	.	TRBV12-3/TRBV12-4	TRBJ2-6	TGTGCCAGCAGTCCCGGACAGTCCCTCTCAATCTCTGGGGCCAACGTCCTGACTTTC	CASSPGQSLSISGANVLTF
.	many	TRBV5-1	TRBJ1-1	TGCGCCAGCAGCTCAAGGGTATACGCTGAAGCTTTCTTT	CASSSRVYAEAFF
.	few	TRBV30	TRBJ2-7	TGTGCCTGGAGTGTCGGAGGGCCGGGGCCCTACGAGCAGTACTTC	CAWSVGGPGPYEQYF
.	many	TRBV3-1	TRBJ2-5	TGTGCCAGCAGCCCAATCGGGCAGGGAGGCTCCGTAGAGACCCAGTACTTC	CASSPIGQGGSVETQYF
.	few	TRBV3-1	TRBJ2-7	TGTGCCAGCAGCCACCTCTCGGGGCCCTACGAGCAGTACTTC	CASSHLSGPYEQYF
TRBD2	.	TRBV11-2	TRBJ2-1	TGTGCCAGCAGCTCAGGACTAGCGGGGGACAATGAGCAGTTCTTC	CASSSGLAGDNEQFF
.	many	TRBV7-9	TRBJ2-1	TGTGCCAGCAGCTTATTGAGGAATGAGCAGTTCTTC	CASSLLRNEQFF
.	many	TRBV7-2	TRBJ2-1	TGTGCCAGCAGCCCAATTGGGGCGGGGTATGAGCAGTTCTTC	CASSPIGAGYEQFF
TRBD1	medium-sized	TRBV11-2	TRBJ2-1	TGTGCCAGCGGACAGGAGACGGTCAATGAGCAGTTCTTC	CASGQETVNEQFF
.	.	TRBV5-1	TRBJ2-1	TGCGCCAGCAGCCCCAGACTAGTTGTCAATGAGCAGTTCTTC	CASSPRLVVNEQFF
TRBD2	.	TRBV6-2/TRBV6-3	TRBJ2-1	TGTGCCAGCAGTTACTACCCGGGACTAGCGGCCGATGAGCAGTTCTTC	CASSYYPGLAADEQFF
.	few	TRBV5-1	TRBJ2-3	TGCGCCAGCAGCTTGAATCCTAGATACACAGATACGCAGTATTTT	CASSLNPRYTDTQYF
TRBD2	few	TRBV12-3/TRBV12-4	TRBJ2-3	TGTGCCAGCAGTACGCGAACGAGTCTAGCGGGGGGGGATACGCAGTATTTT	CASSTRTSLAGGDTQYF
.	few	TRBV10-3	TRBJ1-5	TGTGCCATCAGTGAGTCCGGGGCGCTCAATCAGCCCCAGCATTTT	CAISESGALNQPQHF
TRBD1	few	TRBV7-8	TRBJ1-5	TGTGCCAGCAGCTTAGGTTCAGGGGGCAGTCAGCCCCAGCATTTT	CASSLGSGGSQPQHF
TRBD1	many	TRBV10-3	TRBJ1-2	TGTGCCATCACTCTAACAGGGGAACCTTATGGCTACACCTTC	CAITLTGEPYGYTF
.	.	TRBV3-1	TRBJ1-5	TGTGCCAGCAGCCCTAAGACAGGCAATCAGCCCCAGCATTTT	CASSPKTGNQPQHF
TRBD2	many	TRBV6-6	TRBJ2-5	TGTGCCAGCAGTTACCGGGGGGGGCTAATGGAGACCCAGTACTTC	CASSYRGGLMETQYF
TRBD2	many	TRBV5-6	TRBJ2-5	TGTGCCAGCAGCTTGAGAAGGTGGAGCGGGGGGATAGAGACCCAGTACTTC	CASSLRRWSGGIETQYF
TRBD1	.	TRBV15	TRBJ2-7	TGTGCCACCAGCAGAAAGAGGACAGGGGGCTTAGGGGAGCAGTACTTC	CATSRKRTGGLGEQYF
.	few	TRBV5-4	TRBJ2-3	TGTGCCAGCAGCTTAGGCGGGGCTAGCACAGATACGCAGTATTTT	CASSLGGASTDTQYF
.	.	TRBV23-1	TRBJ2-3	TGCGCCAGCAGTCAATCGGCAGGGTCAGATACGCAGTATTTT	CASSQSAGSDTQYF
.	few	TRBV10-3	TRBJ2-7	TGTGCCACCGCATGGGGGGCCTACGAGCAGTACTTC	CATAWGAYEQYF
TRBD2	many	TRBV6-5	TRBJ2-7	TGTGCCAGCAGCCAAAAGGGGACTAGCTCCTACGAGCAGTACTTC	CASSQKGTSSYEQYF
TRBD1	few	TRBV20-1	TRBJ2-7	TGCAGTGCCATTCGGGACAGGGGACGGGGCGAGCAGTACTTC	CSAIRDRGRGEQYF
.	many	TRBV29-1	TRBJ1-6	TGCAGCGTCCGGGCCGGGGGCACACCCCTCCACTTT	CSVRAGGTPLHF
.	few	TRBV29-1	TRBJ1-4	TGCAGCGTTGTCACTAATGAAAAACTGTTTTTT	CSVVTNEKLFF